The next 16 T cell receptor beta chains were all read from a single sample in a study of blood T cell repertoires in COVID-19. The table came from immunoSEQ multiplex PCR; TCRdb's copy has only in-frame clones and leaves some out. Of roughly 200,000 clones in the sample, approximately 86% were seen once. The sample consisted of PBMCs or T cells enriched from blood (not recorded which). Every receptor here comes from a woman in her thirties who had been exposed to COVID-19.

The chain is built from TRBV19 and TRBJ1-3; D not resolved. The CDR3 consists of 14 residues. Trimming left V 3 bases short and J 3 bases short, with 9 bases between. CDR1 LNHDA and CDR2 SQIVND come from the germline V gene (reference sequence). The CDR3 bases are TGTGCCAGTAGTATTTCCGGAGGTGGAAACACCATATATTTT. This translates into CASSISGGGNTIYF.

This chain uses TRBV3-1 (or the pseudogene TRBV3-2) with TRBJ2-1, with 9 bases identical to TRBD2. Germline loops: CDR1 LGHDT, CDR2 YNNKEL (reference sequence). The CDR3 spans 17 residues. The J segment lost 5 bases and the V segment lost 4 bases, leaving 12 bases of the junction unmatched. In nucleotides, the CDR3 is TGTGCCAGCAGCCGCGACCTTCTAGCGGGGCACAACAATGAGCAGTTCTTC. Translating gives CASSRDLLAGHNNEQFF.

This sequence joins TRBV24-1 and TRBJ2-5; possibly TRBD2 for D (6 bases). Germline CDR1 KGHDR, CDR2 SFDVKD. The CDR3 spans 14 residues. V dropped 2 bases and J dropped 5 bases, with 11 bases sitting between them. In DNA, the CDR3 is TGTGCCACCAGTGATTGGACCCGGGGGGAGACCCAGTACTTC. It is translated as CATSDWTRGETQYF.

V usage is TRBV18 and J usage is TRBJ1-3, with D hard to call. CDR1 KGHSH and CDR2 LQKENI come from the germline V gene. V was clipped by 6 bases and J by 9 bases, with 15 bases between them. CDR3 size: 13 residues. CDR3 bases: TGTGCCAGCTCCTCCCAAGGCCGCGGCACCATATATTTT. As protein: CASSSQGRGTIYF.

V usage is TRBV9 and J usage is TRBJ2-1, with 11 bases lining up with TRBD2. The CDR3 runs 15 residues. Germline assignment: CDR1 SGDLS and CDR2 YYNGEE. V was pared by 3 bases and J by 3 bases, with 2 bases of the junction left unmatched. The CDR3 is CASSASGGHYNEQFF. The CDR3 coding sequence is TGTGCCAGCAGCGCTAGCGGGGGGCACTACAATGAGCAGTTCTTC.

The chain combines TRBV12-3 or TRBV12-4 with TRBJ1-1; tentatively, D is TRBD1 (5 bases). CDR3 length equals 11 residues. V shed 1 base and J shed 9 bases, with 6 bases lying between them. CDR3 bases: TGTGCCAGCAGTTTAGGACAGCAAGCTTTCTTT. Amino acids: CASSLGQQAFF.

This sequence joins TRBV5-1 and TRBJ2-6, with D possibly being TRBD1 (6 bases). Trimming cost V 2 bases and J 0 bases, with 21 bases left between them. The CDR3 totals 20 residues. Germline loops: CDR1 SGHRS, CDR2 YFSETQ. Written as DNA, the CDR3 is TGCGCCAGCAGCTTACAGGGTCCCGTCCACAGTTTCTCTGGGGCCAACGTCCTGACTTTC. Protein: CASSLQGPVHSFSGANVLTF.

This rearrangement joins TRBV11-2 to TRBJ1-1, with D perhaps TRBD1 (6 bases). V was trimmed by 7 bases and J by 3 bases, leaving 21 bases between them. The CDR3 sequence is 16 residues long. Germline-derived CDR1 and CDR2 are SGHAT and FQNNGV. The CDR3 here is CASNKGHPFRDTEAFF. The CDR3 DNA reads as TGTGCCAGCAACAAGGGACACCCCTTCCGAGACACTGAAGCTTTCTTT.

V and J are TRBV2 and TRBJ1-5, with 7 bases aligning to TRBD1. J gave up 0 bases and V 6 bases, and 5 bases lay outside the gene matches. The germline V gene encodes CDR1 SNHLY and CDR2 FYNNEI. This CDR3 comprises 15 residues. The CDR3 sequence is CASRLGQYSNQPQHF. The CDR3 nucleotides read TGTGCCAGCAGGTTGGGACAGTATAGCAATCAGCCCCAGCATTTT.

CDR3 sequence reads: CASSDRGRDQPQHF. For the CDR3, the DNA is TGTGCCAGCAGCGACAGGGGAAGGGATCAGCCCCAGCATTTT. The gene calls are TRBV2 and TRBJ1-5, with 8 bases lining up with TRBD1. Germline-derived CDR1 and CDR2 are SNHLY and FYNNEI. This CDR3 is 14 amino acids long. V was pared by 6 bases and J by 5 bases, with 6 bases of the junction left unmatched.

This sequence joins TRBV11-2 and TRBJ2-2; 9 bases match TRBD1. The CDR3 is 13 residues long. V lost 6 bases to trimming and J lost 6 bases; unmatched junction nucleotides: 2. The germline gives CDR1 SGHAT, CDR2 FQNNGV. The chain's CDR3 is CASRRQGAGELFF. The CDR3 region has the DNA TGTGCCAGCAGGCGACAGGGGGCCGGGGAGCTGTTTTTT. Supplemented by reference TRBV11-2 and TRBJ2-2, the full variable domain reads EAGVAQSPRYKIIEKRQSVAFWCNPISGHATLYWYQQILGQGPKLLIQFQNNGVVDDSQLPKDRFSAERLKGVDSTLKIQPAKLEDSAVYLCASRRQGAGELFFGEGSRLTVL.

The chain recombines TRBV5-1 with TRBJ1-1; the match to TRBD1 covers 9 bases. The germline gives CDR1 SGHRS, CDR2 YFSETQ. The CDR3 is 14 residues long. The J segment lost 1 base and the V segment lost 4 bases, leaving 2 bases of the junction unmatched. The CDR3 loop reads CASSMGQGNTEAFF. The CDR3 bases are TGCGCCAGCAGCATGGGACAGGGGAACACTGAAGCTTTCTTT.

V is TRBV9 and J is TRBJ1-3; 7 bases match TRBD1. The CDR3 is 17 amino acids. Germline-derived CDR1 and CDR2 are SGDLS and YYNGEE. With V trimmed by 4 bases and J by 0 bases, 10 bases remained unmatched. CDR3 loop: CASSTPTGINSGNTIYF. DNA of the CDR3: TGTGCCAGCAGCACACCGACAGGGATCAACTCTGGAAACACCATATATTTT.

This chain joins TRBV2 and TRBJ2-7, with 9 bases that match TRBD1. The V gene end was trimmed by 6 bases and the J gene end by 4 bases; junction bases not matched to a gene: 10. CDR3 size: 15 residues. Germline V gives CDR1 SNHLY, CDR2 FYNNEI. This CDR3 reads CASRKSPGQGYEQYF. CDR3 bases: TGTGCCAGCAGGAAATCCCCGGGACAGGGATACGAGCAGTACTTC.

This rearrangement joins TRBV27 to TRBJ2-2, with D hard to call. Per germline, CDR1 MNHEY and CDR2 SMNVEV (reference sequence). This CDR3 is 13 amino acids long. With 6 bases removed from V and 0 bases from J, the gap between germline ends came to 5 bases. CDR3 residues: CASSLPNTGELFF. In DNA, the CDR3 is TGTGCCAGCAGCCTACCGAACACCGGGGAGCTGTTTTTT.

The chain employs TRBV27 and TRBJ1-1; TRBD1 matches at 9 bases. Per germline, CDR1 MNHEY and CDR2 SMNVEV (reference sequence). The CDR3 totals 14 residues. The ends lost 5 bases at V and 5 bases at J; junction bases unmatched: 6. The CDR3 is CASSLLQGATEAFF. CDR3 bases: TGTGCCAGCAGTCTGCTACAGGGGGCGACTGAAGCTTTCTTT.